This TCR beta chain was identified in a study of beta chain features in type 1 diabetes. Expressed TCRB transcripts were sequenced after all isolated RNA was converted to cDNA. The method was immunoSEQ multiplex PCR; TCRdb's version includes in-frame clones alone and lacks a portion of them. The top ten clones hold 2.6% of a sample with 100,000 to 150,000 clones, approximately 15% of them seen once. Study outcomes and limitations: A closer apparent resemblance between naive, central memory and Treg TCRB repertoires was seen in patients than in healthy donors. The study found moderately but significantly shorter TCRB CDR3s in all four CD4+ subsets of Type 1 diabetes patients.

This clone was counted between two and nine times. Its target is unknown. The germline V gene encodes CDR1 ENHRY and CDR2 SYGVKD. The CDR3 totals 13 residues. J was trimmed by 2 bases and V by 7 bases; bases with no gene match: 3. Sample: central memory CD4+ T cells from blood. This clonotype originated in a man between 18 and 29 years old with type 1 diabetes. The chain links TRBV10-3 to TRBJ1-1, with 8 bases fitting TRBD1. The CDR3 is CAINGQGNTEAFF. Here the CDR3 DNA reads TGTGCCATCAATGGACAGGGAAACACTGAAGCTTTCTTT.